This TCR beta chain was found in a study of T cell repertoires in cytomegalovirus infection. Study details: CMV epitopes used comprised recently identified HLA-C-restricted ones and well-studied HLA-B-restricted ones. Public signatures in TCR beta pointed to CMV infection and matching HLA type.

Points from the study as a whole: Predominance within the ex vivo response was attributable to HLA-C-restricted CMV-specific TCR beta clonotypes. Summed public TCR beta family frequency identified CMV carriers bearing the relevant HLA.

There are a few counts of this clonotype. Its target is unknown. TCRdb fed the reads into MiXCR, producing one record per CDR3 protein. The profile shows 830,000 or so distinct CDR3 sequences, roughly 33% of them singletons. Sequencing was performed on cultured CD8+ T cells from PBMCs, taken from culture after CMV antigen stimulation. The clonotype was recovered from a human donor in good health (CMV status not recorded). Some clones in this sample may be carry-over from other donors' samples.

CDR3 protein: CASSLGGLRHSGELFF. In nucleotides, the CDR3 is TGTGCCAGCAGCTTAGGGGGACTTCGCCATTCAGGGGAGCTGTTTTTT. The gene calls are TRBV7-9 and TRBJ2-2, with a weak D call TRBD2 (6 bases). The germline V and J ends were trimmed by 1 base and 8 bases, with 17 bases remaining between them. Germline V gene lookup returns CDR1 SEHNR and CDR2 FQNEAQ (reference sequence). This CDR3 comprises 16 residues. The full variable domain, its missing parts supplied by reference TRBV7-9 and TRBJ2-2, is DTGVSQNPRHKITKRGQNVTFRCDPISEHNRLYWYRQTLGQGPEFLTYFQNEAQLEKSRLLSDRFSAERPKGSFSTLEIQRTEQGDSAMYLCASSLGGLRHSGELFFGEGSRLTVL.